The following is a T cell receptor beta chain sequence with its context. Antigen: not known. This specimen comes from a study of blood T cells in healthy people across ages. Study findings and constraints: Age brought a roughly linear fall in TCR beta diversity measured per million T cells. Researchers report that TCR beta diversity correlated strongly with naive T cell percentage.

The second PCR ran roughly 6 to 11 cycles with a sample-barcoded 5' primer and J-beta primers. MiXCR, run by TCRdb on the 5' RACE reads, gives a single entry per CDR3 protein. The data show approximately 880,000 distinct CDR3 sequences, approximately 49% seen once. Germline loops: CDR1 MRHNA, CDR2 SNTAGT. The CDR3 spans 15 residues. Trimming took off 2 bases at V and 0 bases at J, with 8 bases between the two ends. Each sample gave at least 6.5 million isolated PBMCs. Sequenced: blood. This sequence joins TRBV6-4 and TRBJ2-1, with a tentative D call TRBD1 (6 bases). The sequence came from a man younger than 45 in good health. This CDR3 is CASSDRDNSYNEQFF. CDR3 nucleotide sequence: TGTGCCAGCAGTGACCGGGACAACTCCTACAATGAGCAGTTCTTC.